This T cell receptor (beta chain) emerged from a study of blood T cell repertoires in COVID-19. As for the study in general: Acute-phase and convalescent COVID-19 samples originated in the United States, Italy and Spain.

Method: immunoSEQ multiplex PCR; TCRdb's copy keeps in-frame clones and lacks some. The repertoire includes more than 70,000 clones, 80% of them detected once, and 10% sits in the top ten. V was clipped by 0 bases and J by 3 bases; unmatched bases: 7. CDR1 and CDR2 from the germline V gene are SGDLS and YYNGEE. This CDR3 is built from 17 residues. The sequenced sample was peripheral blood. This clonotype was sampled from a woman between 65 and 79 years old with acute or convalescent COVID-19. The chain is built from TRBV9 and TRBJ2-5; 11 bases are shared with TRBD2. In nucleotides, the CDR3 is TGTGCCAGCAGCGTAGACGCGAGACTAGCGGGAAAAGAGACCCAGTACTTC. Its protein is CASSVDARLAGKETQYF.